This T cell receptor beta chain was captured by sequencing in a study of post-analysis software for immune sequencing data. Study at large: Patients had relapsing-remitting, secondary progressive or progressive-relapsing multiple sclerosis; some lacked subtype. Findings of the study overall: Relative to controls, patients had 5 or 6 TRBV segments at higher frequency, with TRBV5-6, TRBV5-1 and TRBV20-1 among these. A significant reduction in normalized Chao1 diversity was observed in multiple sclerosis patients versus controls. Those samples that were prepared in the same batch co-clustered strongly by F measure.

Researchers reported that TCR beta cDNA libraries carried unique molecular identifiers. T cells numbering roughly 0.85 to 11 million yielded 500,000 to 550,000 cDNA molecules. Via MiXCR, TCRdb re-called the PCR reads, giving one row per CDR3 protein. The sample yields over 150,000 distinct CDR3 sequences, about 29% seen once. Comments on this clonotype: Its cognate antigen is unknown. Being one base from a much bigger clone, this may be a read error.

The CDR3 covers 14 residues. Trimming removed 1 base at V and 3 bases at J, with 10 bases between. Germline assignment: CDR1 DFQATT and CDR2 SNEGSKA (reference sequence). The receptor was isolated from a girl between 10 and 17 years old with multiple sclerosis. Material for sequencing was blood. The chain links TRBV20-1 to TRBJ1-5, with a tentative D call TRBD1 (5 bases). This CDR3 reads CSARVPGDNQPQHF. The CDR3 DNA follows: TGCAGTGCTAGAGTTCCGGGGGACAATCAGCCCCAGCATTTT.